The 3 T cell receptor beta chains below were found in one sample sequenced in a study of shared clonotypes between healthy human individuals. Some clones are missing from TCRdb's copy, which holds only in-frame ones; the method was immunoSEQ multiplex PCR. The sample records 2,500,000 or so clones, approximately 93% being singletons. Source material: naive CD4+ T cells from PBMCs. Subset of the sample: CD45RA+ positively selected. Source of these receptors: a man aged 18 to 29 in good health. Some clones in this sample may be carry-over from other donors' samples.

The CDR3 DNA follows: TGTGCCAGCAGGGGACAGCCACAAGAGACCCAGTACTTC. Translating gives CASRGQPQETQYF. The chain recombines TRBV2 with TRBJ2-5, with TRBD1 matching over 7 bases. The CDR3 contains 13 residues. CDR1 and CDR2 (germline): SNHLY, FYNNEI. V shed 6 bases and J 2 bases; nucleotides not matched to a gene: 3.

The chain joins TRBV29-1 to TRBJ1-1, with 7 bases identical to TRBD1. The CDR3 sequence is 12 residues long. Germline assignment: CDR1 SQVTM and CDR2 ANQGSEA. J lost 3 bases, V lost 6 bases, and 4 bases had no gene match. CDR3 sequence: CSVRQGYTEAFF. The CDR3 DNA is TGCAGCGTGAGACAGGGCTACACTGAAGCTTTCTTT.

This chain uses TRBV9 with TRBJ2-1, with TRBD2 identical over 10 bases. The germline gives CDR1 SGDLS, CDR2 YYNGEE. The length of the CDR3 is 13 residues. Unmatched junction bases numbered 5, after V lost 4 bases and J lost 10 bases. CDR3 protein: CASSRLAGWEQFF. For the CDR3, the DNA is TGTGCCAGCAGCAGACTAGCGGGCTGGGAGCAGTTCTTC. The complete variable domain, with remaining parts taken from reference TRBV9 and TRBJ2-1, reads DSGVTQTPKHLITATGQRVTLRCSPRSGDLSVYWYQQSLDQGLQFLIQYYNGEERAKGNILERFSAQQFPDLHSELNLSSLELGDSALYFCASSRLAGWEQFFGPGTRLTVL.